This TCR beta chain appears in the sequencing data of a study of blood T cell repertoires in COVID-19. Data came from immunoSEQ multiplex PCR; TCRdb stores just in-frame clones and leaves some out. Here the sample spans about 360,000 clones, approximately 86% being singletons. V was cut by 2 bases and J by 7 bases, with 6 bases left in between. The CDR3 consists of 12 residues. The origin of this receptor is a woman aged 60-75 years with COVID-19, enrolled during active disease. Input material: peripheral blood. V is TRBV12-3 or TRBV12-4 and J is TRBJ1-5; no clear D gene. The CDR3 reads CASSLPPQPQHF. Here the CDR3 DNA reads TGTGCCAGCAGTTTACCCCCGCAGCCCCAGCATTTT.